This T cell receptor (beta chain) was captured in a study of breast tumors, draining lymph nodes, adjacent tissues. This clonotype was counted ten times or more. CDR3 size: 13 residues. The V and J ends lost 6 bases and 1 base respectively, with 13 bases between them. The germline V gene has CDR1 SQVTM and CDR2 ANQGSEA. The lymph nodes were axillary draining lymph nodes from breast cancer patients. Via MiXCR, TCRdb re-called the multiplex PCR reads, giving one row per CDR3 protein. Of 270,000 or so distinct CDR3 sequences listed, around 30% are singletons. The chain employs TRBV29-1 and TRBJ2-7; tentative D call: TRBD1 (5 bases). This receptor was taken from a female donor with breast cancer. Some clones in this sample may be carry-over from other donors' samples. The source material was axillary lymph node tissue. The CDR3 sequence is CSVRQTTSYEQYF. The CDR3 region has the DNA TGCAGCGTACGACAGACCACTTCCTACGAGCAGTACTTC.